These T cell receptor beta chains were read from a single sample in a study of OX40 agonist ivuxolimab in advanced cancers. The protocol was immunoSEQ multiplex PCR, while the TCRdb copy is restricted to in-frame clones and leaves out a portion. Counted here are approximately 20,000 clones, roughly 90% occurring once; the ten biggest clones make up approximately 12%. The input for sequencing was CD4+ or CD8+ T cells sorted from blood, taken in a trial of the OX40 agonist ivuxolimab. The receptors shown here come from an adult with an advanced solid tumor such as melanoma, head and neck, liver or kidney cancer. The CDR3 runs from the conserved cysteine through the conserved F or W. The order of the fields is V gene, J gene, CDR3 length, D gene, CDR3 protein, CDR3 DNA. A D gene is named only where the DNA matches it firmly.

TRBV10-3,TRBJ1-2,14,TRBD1,CAISDHWQGDGYTF,TGTGCCATCAGTGACCACTGGCAGGGGGATGGCTACACCTTC
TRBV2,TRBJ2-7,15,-,CASSEGGSGLYEQYF,TGTGCCAGCAGTGAGGGAGGATCAGGCCTATACGAGCAGTACTTC
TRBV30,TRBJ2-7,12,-,CAWRRETYEQYF,TGTGCCTGGAGGCGGGAAACCTACGAGCAGTACTTC
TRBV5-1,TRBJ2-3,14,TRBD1,CASSTGQGTDTQYF,TGCGCCAGCAGCACGGGACAGGGCACAGATACGCAGTATTTT
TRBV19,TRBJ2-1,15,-,CASGYMGFSYNEQFF,TGTGCCAGTGGCTATATGGGTTTCTCCTACAATGAGCAGTTCTTC
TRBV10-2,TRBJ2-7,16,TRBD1,CASSDPDRGRDYEQYF,TGCGCCAGCAGTGATCCCGACAGGGGGCGAGACTACGAGCAGTACTTC
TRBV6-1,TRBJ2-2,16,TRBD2,CASSELRLAVAGELFF,TGTGCCAGCAGTGAATTGAGACTAGCGGTCGCCGGGGAGCTGTTTTTT
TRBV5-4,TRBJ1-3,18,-,CASSPLGSPRDSGNTIYF,TGTGCCAGCAGCCCCCTCGGGTCCCCGAGGGACTCTGGAAACACCATATATTTT
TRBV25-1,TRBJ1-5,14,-,CASSESGGNQPQHF,TGTGCCAGCAGTGAGTCGGGGGGCAATCAGCCCCAGCATTTT
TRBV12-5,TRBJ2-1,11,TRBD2,CASTSGNEQFF,TGTGCTAGTACTAGCGGCAATGAGCAGTTCTTC
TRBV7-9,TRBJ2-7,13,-,CASRSEDSYEQYF,TGTGCCAGCAGGTCAGAAGACTCCTACGAGCAGTACTTC